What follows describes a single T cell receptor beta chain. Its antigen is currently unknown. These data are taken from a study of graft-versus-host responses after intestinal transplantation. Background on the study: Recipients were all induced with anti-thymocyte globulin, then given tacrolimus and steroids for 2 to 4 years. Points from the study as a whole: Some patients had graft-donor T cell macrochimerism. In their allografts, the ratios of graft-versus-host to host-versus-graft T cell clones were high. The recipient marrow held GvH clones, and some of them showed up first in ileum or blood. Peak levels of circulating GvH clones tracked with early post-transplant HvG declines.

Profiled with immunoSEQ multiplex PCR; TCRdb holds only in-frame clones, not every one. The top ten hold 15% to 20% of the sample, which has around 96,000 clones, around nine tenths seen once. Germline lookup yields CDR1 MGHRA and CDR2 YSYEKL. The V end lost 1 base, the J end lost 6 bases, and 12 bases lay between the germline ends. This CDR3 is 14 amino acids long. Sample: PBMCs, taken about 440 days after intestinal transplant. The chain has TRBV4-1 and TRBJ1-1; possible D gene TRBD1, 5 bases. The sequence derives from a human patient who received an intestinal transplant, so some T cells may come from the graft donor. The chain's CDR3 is CASSQGAGPAEAFF. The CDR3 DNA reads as TGCGCCAGCAGCCAAGGGGCAGGGCCTGCTGAAGCTTTCTTT.